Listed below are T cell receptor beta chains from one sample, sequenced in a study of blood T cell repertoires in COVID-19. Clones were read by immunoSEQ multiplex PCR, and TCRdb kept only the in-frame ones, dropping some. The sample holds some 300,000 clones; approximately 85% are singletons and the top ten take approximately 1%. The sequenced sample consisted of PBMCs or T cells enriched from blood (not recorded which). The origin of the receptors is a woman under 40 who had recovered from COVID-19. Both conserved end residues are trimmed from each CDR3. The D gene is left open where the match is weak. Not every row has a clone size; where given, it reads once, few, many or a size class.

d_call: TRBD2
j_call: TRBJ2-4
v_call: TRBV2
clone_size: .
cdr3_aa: ASSDPSGGAKNIQY

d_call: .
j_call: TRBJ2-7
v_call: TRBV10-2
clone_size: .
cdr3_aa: ASSPGSGTYEQY

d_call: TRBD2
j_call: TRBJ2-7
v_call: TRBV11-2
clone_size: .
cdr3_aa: ASSVSLAGGLGEQY

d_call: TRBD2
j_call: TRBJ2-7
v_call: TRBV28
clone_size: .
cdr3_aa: ASSLLAGGSYEQY

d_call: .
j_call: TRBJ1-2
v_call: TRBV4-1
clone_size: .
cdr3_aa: ASSLPLAADGYT

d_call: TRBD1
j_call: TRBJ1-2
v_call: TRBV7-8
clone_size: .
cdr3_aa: ASSPPTGFYGYT

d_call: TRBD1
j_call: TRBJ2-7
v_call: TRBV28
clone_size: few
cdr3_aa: ASSPGDRARYEQY

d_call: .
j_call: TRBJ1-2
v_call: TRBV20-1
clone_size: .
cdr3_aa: SASGGRVLTGYT

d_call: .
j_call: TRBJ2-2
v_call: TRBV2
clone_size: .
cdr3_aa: ASSGGLLPMELF

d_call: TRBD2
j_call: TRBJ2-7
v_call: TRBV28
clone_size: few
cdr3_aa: ASRPGTSGGGSYEQY

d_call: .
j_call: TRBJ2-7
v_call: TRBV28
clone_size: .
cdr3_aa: ASSQTGTLSSYEQY

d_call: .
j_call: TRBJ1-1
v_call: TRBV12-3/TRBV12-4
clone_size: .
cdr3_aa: ASSHSRQSGAF

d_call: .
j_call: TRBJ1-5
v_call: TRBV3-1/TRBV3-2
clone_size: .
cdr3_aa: ASSQGGDWNQPQH

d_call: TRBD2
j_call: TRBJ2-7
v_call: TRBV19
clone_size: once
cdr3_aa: ASNTAGGSYEQY

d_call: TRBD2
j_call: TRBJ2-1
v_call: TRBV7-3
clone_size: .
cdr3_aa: ASSSSSGGAYDEQF

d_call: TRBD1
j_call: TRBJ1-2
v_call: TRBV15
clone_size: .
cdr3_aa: ATSRDRTGTYGYT

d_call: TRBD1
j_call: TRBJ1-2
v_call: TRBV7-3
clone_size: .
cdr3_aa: ASSLSTGDYGYT

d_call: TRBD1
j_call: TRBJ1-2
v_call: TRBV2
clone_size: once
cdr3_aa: ATLKGRQGWGYT

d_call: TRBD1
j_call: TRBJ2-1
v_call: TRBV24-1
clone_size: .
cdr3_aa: ATSGTRDSSYNEQF

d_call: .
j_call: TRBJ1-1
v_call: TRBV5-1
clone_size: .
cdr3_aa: ASSPREVETEAF

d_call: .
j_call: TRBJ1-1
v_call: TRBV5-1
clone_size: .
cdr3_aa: ASSFAGATEAF

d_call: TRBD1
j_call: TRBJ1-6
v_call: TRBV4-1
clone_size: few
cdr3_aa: ASSQVAGGRSPLH

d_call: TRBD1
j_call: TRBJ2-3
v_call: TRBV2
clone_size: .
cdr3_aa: ASSGQGTQY

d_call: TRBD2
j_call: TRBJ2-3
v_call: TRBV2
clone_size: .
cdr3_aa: ASSVASSGDLDTQY

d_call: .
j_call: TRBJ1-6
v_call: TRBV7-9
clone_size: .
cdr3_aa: ASSLANGPHSPLH

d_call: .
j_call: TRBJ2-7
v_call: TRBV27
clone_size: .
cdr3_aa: ASSLSPSSDEQY

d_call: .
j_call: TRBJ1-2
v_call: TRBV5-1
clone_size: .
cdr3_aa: ASSFWTSDYGYT

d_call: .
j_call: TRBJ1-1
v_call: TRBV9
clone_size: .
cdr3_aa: ASTPGSPNTEAF